This passage covers 18 T cell receptor beta chains from one sample sequenced in a study of cytomegalovirus exposure and HLA in healthy donors. Amplification used 60 Vbeta primers and 13 Jbeta primers. Sequenced by immunoSEQ multiplex PCR; TCRdb stores in-frame clones only, minus some. The repertoire has 150,000 to 200,000 clones, about 80% of them found once; the top ten carry 0.69%. The sequenced sample consisted of PBMCs. These receptors were collected from a woman aged 35 to 49 in good health and CMV-seronegative.

V and J are TRBV7-6 and TRBJ2-2; TRBD2 aligns across 9 bases. The CDR3 runs 17 residues. Trimming at V came to 1 base and at J to 0 bases, leaving 3 bases not matched to a gene. CDR1 is SGHVS, CDR2 FNYEAQ, per germline. CDR3: CASSLVTSGSNTGELFF. CDR3 bases: TGTGCCAGCAGCTTAGTCACTAGCGGGTCGAACACCGGGGAGCTGTTTTTT.

The CDR3 bases are TGCGCCAGCAGCCTCATCCCGGGACAGGGAAGTGAAGCTTTCTTT. Residues: CASSLIPGQGSEAFF. The J gene is TRBJ1-1, the V gene TRBV4-1; TRBD1 matches at 9 bases. Germline loops: CDR1 MGHRA, CDR2 YSYEKL. This CDR3 has 15 amino acids. Trimming removed 4 bases from V and 7 bases from J; junction bases left unmatched: 10.

This chain joins TRBV23-1 and TRBJ1-2; D ambiguous. TRBV23-1 is filed as an ORF, its function uncertain. The CDR3 contains 12 residues. The ends were cut back, 3 bases at V and 6 bases at J, with 8 bases in the middle. The DNA of the CDR3 is TGCGCCAGCAGTCAGCCGAGCAATGGCTACACCTTC. Encoded protein: CASSQPSNGYTF.

V and J are TRBV5-1 and TRBJ1-4; TRBD1 agrees at 8 bases. CDR1 SGHRS and CDR2 YFSETQ come from the germline V gene. This CDR3 is built from 15 residues. After removal of 4 bases from V and 0 bases from J, the junction contained 2 bases not matched to a gene. The DNA for the CDR3 is TGCGCCAGCAGCGAGACAGGGGCAACTAATGAAAAACTGTTTTTT. Amino acid sequence: CASSETGATNEKLFF.

The chain uses TRBV5-1 and TRBJ2-5, with D maybe TRBD2 (5 bases). The V gene's germline CDR1 is SGHRS and CDR2 YFSETQ. Trimming took off 0 bases at V and 11 bases at J, with 17 bases between the two ends. This CDR3 spans 14 amino acids. CDR3 amino acids: CASSLEFGLGEQYF. The CDR3 nucleotides read TGCGCCAGCAGCTTGGAATTTGGTCTCGGGGAGCAGTACTTC.

The V gene is TRBV4-1, the J gene TRBJ2-3; D perhaps matches TRBD2 (5 bases). V was pared by 1 base and J by 2 bases, with 7 bases between. From germline, CDR1 is MGHRA and CDR2 YSYEKL. This CDR3 has 14 residues. The CDR3 reads CASSQAEDTDTQYF. In nucleotides, the CDR3 is TGCGCCAGCAGCCAAGCGGAGGACACAGATACGCAGTATTTT.

This clone has just a few counts. V usage is TRBV10-2 and J usage is TRBJ1-3, with D uncertain. Germline assignment: CDR1 WSHSY and CDR2 SAAADI. This CDR3 is 13 amino acids long. The V end lost 3 bases, the J end lost 0 bases, and 3 bases lay between the germline ends. This CDR3 reads CASSELSGNTIYF. The CDR3 DNA follows: TGCGCCAGCAGTGAACTCTCTGGAAACACCATATATTTT.

The J gene is TRBJ1-1, the V gene TRBV15, with D maybe TRBD1 (5 bases). Trimming removed 0 bases from V and 6 bases from J, with 11 bases in between. Germline V gene data show CDR1 as LNHNV and CDR2 as YYDKDF (reference sequence). The CDR3 totals 14 residues. CDR3: CATSRDQQAAEAFF. The CDR3 DNA is TGTGCCACCAGCAGAGATCAACAGGCCGCTGAAGCTTTCTTT.

The rearrangement joins TRBV28 to TRBJ2-7, with TRBD1 as a possible D gene (6 bases). The germline CDR1 and CDR2 sequences are MDHEN and SYDVKM. CDR3 length: 12 amino acids. Trimming stripped 8 bases from V and 6 bases from J, with 14 bases between. CDR3 sequence reads: CASHRVRGEQYF. CDR3 nucleotides: TGTGCCAGCCACAGGGTACGTGGCGAGCAGTACTTC.

This clone was recorded only once. The chain links TRBV2 to TRBJ2-6, with 7 positions matching TRBD2. This CDR3 region has 15 residues. Germline lookup yields CDR1 SNHLY and CDR2 FYNNEI. After removal of 8 bases from V and 0 bases from J, the junction contained 4 bases not matched to a gene. CDR3 sequence (DNA): TGTGCCAGCCGGGGAGGGAGCTCTGGGGCCAACGTCCTGACTTTC. Its translation: CASRGGSSGANVLTF.

CDR3 in amino acids: CAWSRDSSYEQYF. In nucleotides, the CDR3 is TGTGCCTGGAGTAGGGACAGCTCCTACGAGCAGTACTTC. This sequence joins TRBV30 and TRBJ2-7; TRBD1 matches 7 bases. Germline lookup yields CDR1 GTSNPN and CDR2 SVGIG (reference sequence). There are 13 residues in the CDR3. J was trimmed by 0 bases and V by 2 bases; bases with no gene match: 1. The variable domain in full, with the rest retrieved from reference TRBV30 and TRBJ2-7, is SQTIHQWPATLVQPVGSPLSLECTVEGTSNPNLYWYRQAAGRGLQLLFYSVGIGQISSEVPQNLSASRPQDRQFILSSKKLLLSDSGFYLCAWSRDSSYEQYFGPGTRLTVT.

The chain has TRBV10-2 and TRBJ1-3; possible D gene TRBD1, 5 bases. Germline CDR1 WSHSY, CDR2 SAAADI. The CDR3 is 13 amino acids. In nucleotides, the CDR3 is TGCGCTCTCGCGGGACCCTCTGGAAACACCATATATTTT. Protein product: CALAGPSGNTIYF.

This clone was detected once. The rearrangement joins TRBV7-3 to TRBJ2-3, with TRBD2 matching over 8 bases. The CDR3 is made up of 15 amino acids. Germline V gene lookup returns CDR1 SGHTA and CDR2 FQGTGA. The V gene end was trimmed by 8 bases and the J gene end by 2 bases; junction bases not matched to a gene: 9. The CDR3 DNA is TGTGCCAGCGCTCCGGGGGGGAGCTCCACAGATACGCAGTATTTT. Residues: CASAPGGSSTDTQYF.

V is TRBV30 and J is TRBJ2-7; 8 positions match TRBD2. V was pared by 3 bases and J by 6 bases, with 13 bases of the junction left unmatched. Germline V gene lookup returns CDR1 GTSNPN and CDR2 SVGIG (reference sequence). This CDR3 spans 15 amino acids. The CDR3 bases are TGTGCCTGGAGATTCCCGACGGGAGGGCCAGGCGAGCAGTACTTC. As protein: CAWRFPTGGPGEQYF.

This clone has just one count. The V call is TRBV11-3, the J call TRBJ2-5; D is possibly TRBD1 (6 bases). In germline, CDR1 is SGHNT, CDR2 YENEEA. V was clipped by 1 base and J by 5 bases, with 14 bases between them. The CDR3 covers 15 residues. The CDR3: CASSLAGAPRETQYF. The CDR3 DNA reads TGTGCCAGCAGCTTAGCAGGGGCCCCTCGGGAGACCCAGTACTTC.

The chain carries TRBV28 and TRBJ1-2, with 8 nucleotides matching TRBD1. CDR1 is MDHEN and CDR2 is SYDVKM in the germline V gene. The CDR3 loop spans 16 amino acids. V shed 3 bases and J 8 bases; nucleotides not matched to a gene: 14. The CDR3 DNA follows: TGTGCCAGCAGTTTTGTGTCAGGGGGCGCGGTTGAAGGCTACACCTTC. It is translated as CASSFVSGGAVEGYTF.

The chain combines TRBV6-5 with TRBJ1-1; D call uncertain. The CDR3 totals 13 residues. In germline, CDR1 is MNHEY, CDR2 SVGAGI. Trimming left V 3 bases short and J 5 bases short, with 10 bases between. This chain's CDR3 is CASSYERWTEAFF. The CDR3 nucleotides are TGTGCCAGCAGTTATGAGAGGTGGACTGAAGCTTTCTTT.

As for this clone: The same CDR3 also results from other DNA sequences found in this sample. V usage is TRBV30 and J usage is TRBJ2-7, with TRBD1 matching over 7 bases. V was clipped by 2 bases and J by 3 bases; unmatched bases: 16. This CDR3 region has 17 residues. The germline gives CDR1 GTSNPN, CDR2 SVGIG (reference sequence). The CDR3 DNA reads as TGTGCCTGGAGTAGGGGGAGTACGGGACAGCATGACTACGAGCAGTACTTC. Its translation: CAWSRGSTGQHDYEQYF.